This T cell receptor (beta chain) was obtained from a study of T-cell reconstitution after alpha-beta-depleted transplantation in children. Study observations and caveats: A year had passed since transplant, and T-cell counts and diversity by then came mostly from newly produced T cells. Recipient T cells and thymic progenitors that survived gave rise to the high TCRbeta diversity observed at day 60 in some patients. After transplant, at about two months, alpha-beta T cells were reportedly derived from several hundred expanded graft clones.

Unique molecular identifiers were built into the TCRbeta library. TCRdb itself ran the PCR reads through MiXCR, one entry per CDR3 protein. The sample records 540,000 or so distinct CDR3 sequences, about 23% being singletons. About this clonotype: The antigen remains undetermined.

The source was PBMCs, mostly from graft donor cells, collected 360 days after TCRalphabeta/CD19-depleted stem cell transplant. This TCR came from a boy less than two years old who had a stem cell transplant for acute myeloid leukemia, so the T cells may come from the graft donor.

The CDR3 DNA sequence: TGTGCCAGCAGCGTTGGCAGAACCCTCTCCTACGAGCAGTACTTC. Translation: CASSVGRTLSYEQYF. V and J are TRBV9 and TRBJ2-7; D not resolved. V was cut by 2 bases and J by 0 bases, with 12 bases left in between. Per the germline V gene, CDR1 is SGDLS and CDR2 is YYNGEE. The CDR3 runs to 15 residues. Full variable domain (remainder filled in from reference TRBV9 and TRBJ2-7): DSGVTQTPKHLITATGQRVTLRCSPRSGDLSVYWYQQSLDQGLQFLIQYYNGEERAKGNILERFSAQQFPDLHSELNLSSLELGDSALYFCASSVGRTLSYEQYFGPGTRLTVT.